The clone carrying this TCR beta chain was detected a few times. Its antigen remains unknown. The data were taken from a study of beta chain features in type 1 diabetes. Findings and caveats of the study: Shortening that was moderate but significant affected the TCRB CDR3s of Type 1 diabetes patients in all four CD4+ subsets.

CDR1 and CDR2 from the germline V gene are SGHRS and YFSETQ. The CDR3 is 14 residues long. Trimming stripped 3 bases from V and 6 bases from J, with 15 bases between. Isolated RNA was reverse transcribed in full, so expressed TCRB transcripts were sequenced. Assay: immunoSEQ multiplex PCR; the TCRdb copy retains only in-frame clones and omits some. The sample records 630,000 or so clones, roughly 13% being singletons. The V and J genes are TRBV5-1 and TRBJ1-1; tentatively, D is TRBD1 (5 bases). Sequencing input: naive CD4+ T cells from blood. This receptor was identified in a man in his late teens or twenties with type 1 diabetes. In DNA form, the CDR3 reads TGCGCCAGCAGCTCCGACACAGGAGGCTCTGAAGCTTTCTTT. It translates to CASSSDTGGSEAFF.